This passage covers 26 T cell receptor beta chains from one sample sequenced in a study of T cells expressing NK-cell markers. For each CDR3 protein, TCRdb gives one entry from its re-call of the 5' RACE reads, without DNA. Across 150,000 to 180,000 distinct CDR3 sequences, the top ten clones capture 37% of the sample. Sequences were obtained from blood T cells: a sorted CD56 or NKG2C T cell subset, CD4+ or CD8+ T cells, or bulk PBMC T cells (not recorded which). Source of these receptors: a woman in her 50s in good health.

The genes are TRBV27 and TRBJ1-2; lacking DNA, the TRBD1 call made by TCRdb goes unchecked. Germline CDR1 is MNHEY and CDR2 is SMNVEV (reference sequence). The CDR3 has 15 residues. The CDR3 spells CASSQHRDINYGYTF.

This CDR3 reads CASSQVSGRRKTQYF. The rearrangement uses TRBV4-2 and TRBJ2-5; with no DNA, the TCRdb D assignment of TRBD2 cannot be verified. CDR1 is LGHNA, CDR2 YNFKEQ, per germline. The CDR3 consists of 15 residues.

The chain couples TRBV14 to TRBJ1-3. Germline CDR1 is SGHDN and CDR2 is FVKESK. The CDR3 has 15 amino acids. The chain's CDR3 is CASSPRSRPGNTIYF.

The rearrangement joins TRBV15 to TRBJ1-4; TCRdb calls TRBD1, which cannot be checked without DNA. The length of the CDR3 is 14 residues. In germline, CDR1 is LNHNV, CDR2 YYDKDF (reference sequence). The CDR3 here is CATSRRQGNEKLFF.

The V call is TRBV5-1, the J call TRBJ2-1; no DNA is available, so the TRBD2 call from TCRdb remains unchecked. Germline loops: CDR1 SGHRS, CDR2 YFSETQ. The CDR3 extends over 15 amino acids. The CDR3 reads CASSLERLPRDEQFF.

This chain's CDR3 is CASSWDRGRPEQYF. V usage is TRBV5-1 and J usage is TRBJ2-7; TCRdb names TRBD1, which stays unverified in the absence of DNA. The CDR3 has 14 amino acids. Germline values: CDR1 SGHRS, CDR2 YFSETQ.

The J gene is TRBJ2-1, the V gene TRBV6-5; TCRdb reports TRBD1, a call that lacks DNA to check it against. This CDR3 is 16 amino acids long. Germline V lookup: CDR1 MNHEY, CDR2 SVGAGI. CDR3 residues: CASTTNRDRTYNEQFF.

The chain links TRBV7-8 to TRBJ2-1. There are 14 residues in the CDR3. The V gene's germline CDR1 is SGHVS and CDR2 FQNEAQ. CDR3: CASSLVAVYNEQFF.

V and J are TRBV7-9 and TRBJ2-1; TCRdb gives TRBD1 as the D gene, but with no DNA this cannot be confirmed. The length of the CDR3 is 14 residues. Germline CDR1 and CDR2: SEHNR and FQNEAQ (reference sequence). This CDR3 is CASSLRDPVHEQFF.

This chain links TRBV6-6 with TRBJ2-3; the D call of TRBD2 rests on TCRdb alone, since no DNA is present to check it. Germline V gene lookup returns CDR1 MNHNY and CDR2 SVGAGI (reference sequence). The CDR3 length is 18 residues. This chain's CDR3 is CASSYSDRGRARTDTQYF.

The V gene is TRBV5-1, the J gene TRBJ2-1; TCRdb picks TRBD2, but there is no DNA to check that call. The CDR3 runs 16 residues. The germline gives CDR1 SGHRS, CDR2 YFSETQ. CDR3 sequence reads: CASSYLAGGLNNEQFF.

The V gene is TRBV9, the J gene TRBJ2-1; TCRdb picks TRBD2, but there is no DNA to check that call. The CDR3 is made up of 17 amino acids. CDR1 is SGDLS and CDR2 is YYNGEE in the germline V gene. The CDR3 reads CASSPGLVEGSYNEQFF.

This chain joins TRBV7-9 and TRBJ1-3. This CDR3 comprises 14 residues. Germline assignment: CDR1 SEHNR and CDR2 FQNEAQ (reference sequence). CDR3: CATPIPLSGNTIYF.

The chain couples TRBV2 to TRBJ2-1; TCRdb's D call, TRBD1, is unchecked because there is no DNA. The germline V gene encodes CDR1 SNHLY and CDR2 FYNNEI. CDR3 length: 13 residues. The CDR3 reads CASRGVLLNEQFF.

The chain employs TRBV25-1 and TRBJ1-6; no DNA is available, so the TRBD1 call from TCRdb remains unchecked. The CDR3 is 12 amino acids. The germline V gene has CDR1 MGHDK and CDR2 SYGVNS. The CDR3 loop reads CASSGQGSPLHF.

This chain joins TRBV20-1 and TRBJ2-3; the TCRdb call, TRBD1, lacks DNA for checking. Germline values: CDR1 DFQATT, CDR2 SNEGSKA (reference sequence). There are 15 residues in the CDR3. CDR3 residues: CSARSQQPPADTQYF.

The V call is TRBV20-1, the J call TRBJ2-1; no DNA is available, so the TRBD2 call from TCRdb remains unchecked. This CDR3 region has 16 residues. Germline CDR1 is DFQATT and CDR2 is SNEGSKA (reference sequence). CDR3 amino acids: CSAREMWTSGAGEQFF.

V and J are TRBV12-3 or TRBV12-4 and TRBJ1-3; the TCRdb D gene call, TRBD1, has no DNA to confirm it. There are 19 residues in the CDR3. CDR3 region: CASSESTMGPLPLGNTIYF.

V usage is TRBV4-2 and J usage is TRBJ2-1; no DNA is available, so the TRBD1 call from TCRdb remains unchecked. Germline V gene lookup returns CDR1 LGHNA and CDR2 YNFKEQ. This CDR3 is built from 14 residues. Here the CDR3 reads CASSPNRDPNEQFF.

This chain joins TRBV24-1 and TRBJ2-2; checking the TCRdb D call of TRBD2 is not possible without DNA. CDR1 KGHDR and CDR2 SFDVKD come from the germline V gene. The CDR3 has 15 residues. The CDR3 spells CATSSSAGNTGELFF.

The chain is built from TRBV3-1 and TRBJ2-1; absent DNA, TCRdb's TRBD1 call cannot be checked. This CDR3 region has 15 residues. Germline loops: CDR1 LGHDT, CDR2 YNNKEL (reference sequence). The chain's CDR3 is CASSQDGGSYNEQFF.

The chain links TRBV27 to TRBJ2-1; checking the TCRdb D call of TRBD1 is not possible without DNA. Germline loops: CDR1 MNHEY, CDR2 SMNVEV (reference sequence). The CDR3 loop spans 14 amino acids. The CDR3: CASSTLDRGHEQFF.

The chain combines TRBV4-1 with TRBJ2-1; TCRdb reports TRBD1, a call that lacks DNA to check it against. The CDR3 consists of 12 residues. The germline V gene has CDR1 MGHRA and CDR2 YSYEKL. The CDR3 region is CASSLGANEQFF.

The rearrangement joins TRBV18 to TRBJ2-7; TCRdb picks TRBD1, but there is no DNA to check that call. This CDR3 contains 13 residues. Germline V lookup: CDR1 KGHSH, CDR2 LQKENI. The CDR3 here is CASSLEGGDEQYF.

The CDR3 protein is CASSLLGQEDGYTF. The chain employs TRBV27 and TRBJ1-2; TCRdb names TRBD1, which stays unverified in the absence of DNA. This CDR3 contains 14 residues. The V gene's germline CDR1 is MNHEY and CDR2 SMNVEV (reference sequence).

The V and J genes are TRBV7-7 and TRBJ2-5; TCRdb reports TRBD1, a call that lacks DNA to check it against. The CDR3 is made up of 15 amino acids. The germline CDR1 and CDR2 sequences are SSHAT and FNYEAQ (reference sequence). The CDR3 spells CASSNTHDRGETQYF.